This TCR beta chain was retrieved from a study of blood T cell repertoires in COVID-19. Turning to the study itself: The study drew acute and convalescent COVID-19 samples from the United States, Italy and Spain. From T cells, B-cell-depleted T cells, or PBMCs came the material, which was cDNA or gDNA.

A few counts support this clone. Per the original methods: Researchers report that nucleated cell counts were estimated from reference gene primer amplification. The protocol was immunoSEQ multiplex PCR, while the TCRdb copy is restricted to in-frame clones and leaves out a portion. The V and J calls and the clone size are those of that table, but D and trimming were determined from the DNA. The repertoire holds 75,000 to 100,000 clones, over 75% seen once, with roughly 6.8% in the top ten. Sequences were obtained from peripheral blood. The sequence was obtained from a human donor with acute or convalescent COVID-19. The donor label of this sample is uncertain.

CDR3 nucleotides: TGTGCCAGCAGGCAATACAGGGACTATGGCTACACCTTC. Translating gives CASRQYRDYGYTF. The V and J genes are TRBV6-5 and TRBJ1-2; the D gene is possibly TRBD1 (6 bases). Germline V gene data show CDR1 as MNHEY and CDR2 as SVGAGI. Trimming removed 6 bases from V and 3 bases from J, with 11 bases in between. The CDR3 consists of 13 residues.